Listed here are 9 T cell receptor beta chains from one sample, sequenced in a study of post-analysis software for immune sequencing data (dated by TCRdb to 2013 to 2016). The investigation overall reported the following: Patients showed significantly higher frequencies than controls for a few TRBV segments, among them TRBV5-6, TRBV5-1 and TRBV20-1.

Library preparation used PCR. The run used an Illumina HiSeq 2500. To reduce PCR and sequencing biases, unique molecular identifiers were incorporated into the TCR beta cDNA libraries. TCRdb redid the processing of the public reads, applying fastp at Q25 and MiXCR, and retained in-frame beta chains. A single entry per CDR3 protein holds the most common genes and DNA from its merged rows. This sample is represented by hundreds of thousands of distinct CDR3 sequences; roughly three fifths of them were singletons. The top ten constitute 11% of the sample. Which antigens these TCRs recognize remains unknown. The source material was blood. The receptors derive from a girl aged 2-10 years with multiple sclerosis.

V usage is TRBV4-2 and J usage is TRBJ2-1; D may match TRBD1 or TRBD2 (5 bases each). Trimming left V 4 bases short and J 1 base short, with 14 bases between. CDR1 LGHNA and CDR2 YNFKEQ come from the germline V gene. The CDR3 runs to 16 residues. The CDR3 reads CASSPWGIWSYNEQFF. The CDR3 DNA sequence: TGTGCCAGCAGCCCGTGGGGGATCTGGTCCTACAATGAGCAGTTCTTC.

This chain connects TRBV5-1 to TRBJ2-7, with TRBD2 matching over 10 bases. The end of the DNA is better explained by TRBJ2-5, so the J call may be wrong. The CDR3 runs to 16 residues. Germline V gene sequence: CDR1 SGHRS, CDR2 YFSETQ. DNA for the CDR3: TGCGCCAGCAGCGAGGCTAGCGGGGGCCACATGGAGACCCAGTACTTC. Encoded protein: CASSEASGGHMETQYF.

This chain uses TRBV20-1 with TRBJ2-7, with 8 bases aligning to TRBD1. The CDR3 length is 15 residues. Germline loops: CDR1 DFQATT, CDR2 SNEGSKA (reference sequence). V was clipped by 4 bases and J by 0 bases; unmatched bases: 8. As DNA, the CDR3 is TGCAGTGCTACGTCACAGGGGGGTAGCTCCTACGAGCAGTACTTC. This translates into CSATSQGGSSYEQYF.

CDR3 loop: CASSPRGGGNEQFF. CDR3 bases: TGTGCCAGCAGCCCCCGTGGGGGGGGCAATGAGCAGTTCTTC. V usage is TRBV7-2 and J usage is TRBJ2-1, with 7 bases fitting TRBD2. V shed 5 bases and J 6 bases; nucleotides not matched to a gene: 7. The length of the CDR3 is 14 residues. Germline values: CDR1 SGHTA, CDR2 FQGNSA.

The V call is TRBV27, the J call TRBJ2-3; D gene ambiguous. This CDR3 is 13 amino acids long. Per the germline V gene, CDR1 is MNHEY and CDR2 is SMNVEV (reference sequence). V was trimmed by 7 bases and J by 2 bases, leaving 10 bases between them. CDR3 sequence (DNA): TGTGCCAGCAAGGCTTACTACACAGATACGCAGTATTTT. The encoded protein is CASKAYYTDTQYF.

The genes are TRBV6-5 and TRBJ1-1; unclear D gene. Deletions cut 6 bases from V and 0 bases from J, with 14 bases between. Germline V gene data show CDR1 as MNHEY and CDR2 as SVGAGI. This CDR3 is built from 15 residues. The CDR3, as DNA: TGTGCCAGCAGCCCCTTCTCCGCTTTGAACACTGAAGCTTTCTTT. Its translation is CASSPFSALNTEAFF.

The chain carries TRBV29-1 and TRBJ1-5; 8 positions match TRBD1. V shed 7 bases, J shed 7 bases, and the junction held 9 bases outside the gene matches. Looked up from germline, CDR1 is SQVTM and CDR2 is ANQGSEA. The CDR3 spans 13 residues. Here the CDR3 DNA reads TGCAGCGCTACGACAGGGGTGGGCCAGCCCCAGCATTTT. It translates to CSATTGVGQPQHF.

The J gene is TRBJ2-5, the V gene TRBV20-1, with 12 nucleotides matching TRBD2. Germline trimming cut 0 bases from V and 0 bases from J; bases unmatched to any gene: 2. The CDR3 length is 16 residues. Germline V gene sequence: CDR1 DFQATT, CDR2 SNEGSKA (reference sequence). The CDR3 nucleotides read TGCAGTGCTAGAGAGCTAGCGGGAGGGTACCAAGAGACCCAGTACTTC. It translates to CSARELAGGYQETQYF.

The CDR3 loop is CASSFQTGGETQYF. CDR3 nucleotides: TGTGCCAGCAGTTTTCAGACAGGAGGAGAGACCCAGTACTTC. The chain has TRBV12-3 or TRBV12-4 and TRBJ2-5; possibly TRBD1 for D (6 bases). V was cut by 3 bases and J by 4 bases, with 12 bases left in between. This CDR3 has 14 residues.